Following are 13 T cell receptor beta chains from one sample sequenced in a study of Graves' ophthalmopathy and Graves' hyperthyroidism. The authors amplified TCR beta CDR3 regions from RNA transcripts. First-round RT-PCR used HTBI primers; second-round multiplex PCR followed. TCRdb reprocessed the multiplex PCR reads via MiXCR and lists one record per CDR3 protein. The table records 1 million to 1.3 million distinct CDR3 sequences, less than 45% of them present only once. The sample consisted of peripheral blood or thyroid tissue (not recorded which). The receptor set was obtained from an adult man with Graves' hyperthyroidism.

The rearrangement joins TRBV20-1 to TRBJ1-2; 10 bases align to TRBD1. With 4 bases clipped from V and 8 bases from J, the junction kept 7 bases outside the gene matches. This CDR3 is built from 13 residues. The germline gives CDR1 DFQATT, CDR2 SNEGSKA (reference sequence). CDR3 in DNA: TGCAGTGCTACGGGACAGGGGAGAGGGGGCTACACCTTC. Its protein product is CSATGQGRGGYTF.

To note about this clonotype: This clone may be a read error of a much larger clone one base away. Lacking the conserved final phenylalanine or tryptophan, this CDR3 likely reflects a read error. The chain carries TRBV7-6 and TRBJ2-5; 8 nucleotides align to TRBD1. After removal of 5 bases from V and 5 bases from J, the junction contained 10 bases not matched to a gene. CDR1 is SGHVS, CDR2 FNYEAQ, per germline. The CDR3 covers 15 residues. The CDR3 DNA sequence: TGTGCCAGCAGCACCGCGACAGGGGTGAGGGAGACCCAGTACATC. Translating gives CASSTATGVRETQYI.

On this clonotype itself: A read error may explain this, as a much larger clone is one base away. The V call is TRBV10-3, the J call TRBJ1-3; D is unclear. There are 15 residues in the CDR3. The V end lost 0 bases, the J end lost 0 bases, and 6 bases lay between the germline ends. The germline CDR1 and CDR2 sequences are ENHRY and SYGVKD. CDR3 bases: TGTGCCATCAGTGAGTCGGTTCACTCTGGAAACACCATATATTTT. Amino acid sequence: CAISESVHSGNTIYF.

Comment on this clonotype: This may be a read error: a much more frequent sequence differs by one nucleotide. Here the CDR3 DNA reads TGCGCCAGCAGCTTCGCACGGACGAACACTGAAGCTTTCTTT. Amino acids: CASSFARTNTEAFF. This chain links TRBV5-1 with TRBJ1-1; D is unclear. Germline-derived CDR1 and CDR2 are SGHRS and YFSETQ. V lost 2 bases to trimming and J lost 1 base, with 9 bases between them. CDR3 length: 14 amino acids.

This clonotype appeared a few times. The chain uses TRBV20-1 and TRBJ2-5; tentatively, D is TRBD1 or TRBD2 (5 bases each). CDR3 length: 13 residues. The V gene lost 2 bases and the J gene lost 4 bases, with 11 bases spanning the gap. Looked up from germline, CDR1 is DFQATT and CDR2 is SNEGSKA (reference sequence). CDR3 sequence (DNA): TGCAGTGCTAGACCCAGAGGGACAGAGACCCAGTACTTC. Protein product: CSARPRGTETQYF.

This clonotype has only a few counts. V is TRBV6-6 and J is TRBJ2-6, with D unclear. Germline V gene lookup returns CDR1 MNHNY and CDR2 SVGAGI (reference sequence). Between the trimmed V and J ends, which lost 1 base and 0 bases, there was a span of 13 bases. The CDR3 loop spans 18 amino acids. The CDR3 DNA reads as TGTGCCAGCAGTTACTTCGGCAAAACTCGCTCTGGGGCCAACGTCCTGACTTTC. Residues: CASSYFGKTRSGANVLTF.

V is TRBV15 and J is TRBJ2-2; D is undetermined. The CDR3 totals 11 residues. V lost 8 bases and J lost 7, with 8 bases in between. Looked up from germline, CDR1 is LNHNV and CDR2 is YYDKDF (reference sequence). The CDR3 region has the DNA TGTGCCACCCAAGCAAACGGGGAGCTGTTTTTT. Amino acids: CATQANGELFF.

The gene calls are TRBV29-1 and TRBJ1-1; 11 bases line up with TRBD1. The V segment lost 8 bases and the J segment 0 bases; nucleotides outside the gene matches: 8. CDR3 size: 15 residues. Germline V CDR1 and CDR2: SQVTM, ANQGSEA. For the CDR3, the DNA is TGCAGCTGGGGGACAGGGGGATTAATGAACACTGAAGCTTTCTTT. Its translation is CSWGTGGLMNTEAFF.

This clonotype was counted between two and nine times. The V and J genes are TRBV5-1 and TRBJ1-1, with 7 bases matching TRBD1. Losses at the gene ends were 4 bases for V and 8 bases for J; bases not matched to a gene: 8. Germline CDR1 and CDR2: SGHRS and YFSETQ. The CDR3 is 13 residues long. CDR3 nucleotide sequence: TGCGCCAGCAGCACCGGGACAGCGTCAGAAGCTTTCTTT. It specifies CASSTGTASEAFF.

Comment on this clonotype: This sequence may be a read error, since a much larger clone differs from it by one base. V gene TRBV5-1 combines with J gene TRBJ1-1; tentative D call: TRBD1 (5 bases). The CDR3 loop spans 11 amino acids. CDR1 is SGHRS and CDR2 is YFSETQ in the germline V gene. The CDR3 DNA reads TGCGCCAGCAGTTTGACAGTCGAAGTTTTCTTT. This codes for CASSLTVEVFF.

This chain joins TRBV7-3 and TRBJ2-5; perhaps TRBD2 as D (6 bases). This CDR3 region has 15 residues. Trimming shortened V by 2 bases and J by 9 bases, and 19 bases separated the two germline ends. CDR1 and CDR2 (germline): SGHTA, FQGTGA. The CDR3 nucleotides read TGTGCCAGCAGCTTATCGGGAACCCGAGGGGAGGCCCAGTACTTC. It encodes CASSLSGTRGEAQYF.

Here the CDR3 DNA reads TGTGCCAGCAAGATCAGGAGGTCGGTAGGCGAGCAGTACTTC. It specifies CASKIRRSVGEQYF. This chain uses TRBV11-2 with TRBJ2-7, with D perhaps TRBD2 (5 bases). The CDR3 length is 14 residues. CDR1 is SGHAT, CDR2 FQNNGV, per germline. Trimming took 7 bases from V and 6 from J, leaving 19 bases between them.

The rearrangement uses TRBV5-1 and TRBJ2-7; 11 positions agree with TRBD2. The CDR3 contains 17 residues. V dropped 3 bases and J dropped 4; count of bases not matched to a gene: 12. In germline, CDR1 is SGHRS, CDR2 YFSETQ. The CDR3 region has the DNA TGCGCCAGCAGCTCCGGCACTAGCGGGGGCCCGGCTTACGAGCAGTACTTC. Translated, it gives CASSSGTSGGPAYEQYF.